This is a list of T cell receptor beta chains from one sample in a study of T cells in Graves' hyperthyroidism and ophthalmopathy. In TCRdb, the multiplex PCR reads were re-called with MiXCR into one record per CDR3 protein. The sample records roughly 400,000 distinct CDR3 sequences, over 12% being singletons. Sequencing was performed on blood. All receptors derive from a man aged 50-59 years with Graves' ophthalmopathy. Each CDR3 is given with its conserved first and last residue. D genes are given only for firm matches. Clone size appears in some rows only: once, few, many, or a class for an expanded clone.

NA	TRBV29-1	TRBJ2-3	14	many	CSVGRGTTLDTQYF	TGCAGCGTTGGGAGGGGGACAACCCTAGATACGCAGTATTTT
TRBD1	TRBV19	TRBJ2-7	14	NA	CASSTTGGTYEQYF	TGTGCCAGTAGCACGACAGGGGGGACCTACGAGCAGTACTTC
TRBD1	TRBV4-1	TRBJ1-4	17	many	CASSQVGTGDPNEKLFF	TGCGCCAGCAGCCAAGTAGGGACAGGCGACCCGAATGAAAAACTGTTTTTT
NA	TRBV5-1	TRBJ2-7	15	few	CASSLNAGEQYEQYF	TGCGCCAGCAGCCTAAATGCAGGGGAGCAATACGAGCAGTACTTC
TRBD1	TRBV11-2	TRBJ2-7	14	NA	CASSDLGQGDEQYF	TGTGCCAGTAGTGACCTCGGACAGGGGGACGAGCAGTACTTC
NA	TRBV15	TRBJ2-2	13	NA	CATNMEGTGELFF	TGTGCCACCAACATGGAGGGGACCGGGGAGCTGTTTTTT
TRBD2	TRBV7-9	TRBJ2-3	15	many	CAIQVLAGGTDTQYF	TGTGCCATTCAAGTCCTAGCGGGAGGCACAGATACGCAGTATTTT
NA	TRBV15	TRBJ2-3	15	many	CATSRDLDAADTQYF	TGTGCCACCAGCAGAGATTTAGACGCGGCAGATACGCAGTATTTT
NA	TRBV18	TRBJ2-7	16	many	CASSEKPSIGFYEQYF	TGTGCCAGCTCCGAAAAACCGTCGATCGGGTTCTACGAGCAGTACTTC
TRBD2	TRBV5-1	TRBJ2-2	15	many	CASSRGTSGSGELFF	TGCGCCAGCAGCCGCGGGACTAGCGGGAGTGGGGAGCTGTTTTTT
TRBD1	TRBV6-2/TRBV6-3	TRBJ2-1	18	many	CASSYSPGQGASYNEQFF	TGTGCCAGCAGTTACTCACCGGGACAGGGGGCGAGTTACAATGAGCAGTTCTTC
TRBD1	TRBV11-2	TRBJ1-4	14	many	CASRGTATNEKLFF	TGTGCCAGCAGGGGGACAGCAACTAATGAAAAACTGTTTTTT
TRBD2	TRBV10-1	TRBJ2-5	14	NA	CASSDSAGEETQYF	TGCGCCAGCAGTGATAGCGCGGGAGAAGAGACCCAGTACTTC
TRBD2	TRBV9	TRBJ2-2	15	many	CASRSGTSGTGELFF	TGTGCCAGCAGATCCGGGACTAGCGGCACCGGGGAGCTGTTTTTT
TRBD1	TRBV12-3/TRBV12-4	TRBJ2-7	14	many	CASSRDRVGNEQYF	TGTGCCAGCAGCCGTGACAGGGTCGGGAACGAGCAGTACTTC
NA	TRBV20-1	TRBJ2-4	13	few	CSAPASPNNIQYF	TGCAGTGCACCGGCCTCTCCGAATAACATTCAGTACTTC
NA	TRBV19	TRBJ2-3	14	many	CASSIPLRGIAQYF	TGTGCCAGTAGTATACCGTTGAGGGGAATAGCGCAGTATTTT
NA	TRBV28	TRBJ2-1	15	many	CASRTSRQAYNEQFF	TGTGCCAGCAGAACTTCCCGGCAGGCCTACAATGAGCAGTTCTTC
TRBD1	TRBV7-2	TRBJ1-2	15	few	CASSQDRGPYYGYTF	TGTGCCAGCAGCCAGGACAGGGGACCCTACTATGGCTACACCTTC
NA	TRBV3-1	TRBJ2-2	15	once	CASSHRDGAGGELFF	TGTGCCAGCAGCCACCGGGACGGGGCTGGCGGGGAGCTGTTTTTT
NA	TRBV3-1	TRBJ1-2	16	many	CASSRTGTRANYGYTF	TGTGCCAGCAGCCGGACCGGGACAAGAGCTAACTATGGCTACACCTTC
NA	TRBV10-1	TRBJ1-5	13	NA	CASSEFRGQPQHF	TGCGCCAGCAGTGAGTTCCGGGGCCAGCCCCAGCATTTT
NA	TRBV18	TRBJ2-7	15	many	CASSPPRGSGYEQYF	TGTGCCAGCTCACCACCTCGGGGTTCGGGGTACGAGCAGTACTTC
NA	TRBV29-1	TRBJ1-5	13	once	CSVGMQGDQPQHF	TGCAGCGTTGGAATGCAGGGAGATCAGCCCCAGCATTTT
TRBD1	TRBV5-1	TRBJ2-7	15	many	CASSVTGSEHYEQYF	TGCGCCAGCAGCGTGACAGGGAGCGAACACTACGAGCAGTACTTC
TRBD1	TRBV20-1	TRBJ2-7	13	few	CSANPQGAYEQYF	TGCAGTGCTAACCCGCAGGGGGCATACGAGCAGTACTTC
TRBD1	TRBV5-6	TRBJ2-3	18	many	CASSWFSSDRGVADTQYF	TGTGCCAGCAGCTGGTTCTCTTCTGACAGGGGTGTCGCAGATACGCAGTATTTT
TRBD1	TRBV29-1	TRBJ1-1	14	NA	CSVGTGGRNTEAFF	TGCAGCGTTGGGACAGGGGGTAGAAACACTGAAGCTTTCTTT
NA	TRBV28	TRBJ2-3	14	few	CASSGGLGRGAQYF	TGTGCCAGCAGTGGAGGGCTGGGCAGAGGGGCGCAGTATTTT
TRBD1	TRBV19	TRBJ2-3	14	few	CASTDRGGTDTQYF	TGTGCCAGTACCGACAGGGGGGGCACAGATACGCAGTATTTT
NA	TRBV20-1	TRBJ1-1	13	many	CSASHRANTEAFF	TGCAGTGCTAGTCACAGGGCGAACACTGAAGCTTTCTTT
TRBD2	TRBV20-1	TRBJ2-7	14	many	CSATGLAGDYEQYF	TGCAGTGCTACCGGACTAGCGGGGGACTACGAGCAGTACTTC
TRBD1	TRBV11-3	TRBJ1-1	16	NA	CASSLKDRVWNTEAFF	TGTGCCAGCAGCTTAAAAGACAGGGTGTGGAACACTGAAGCTTTCTTT
TRBD2	TRBV6-2/TRBV6-3	TRBJ2-1	15	few	CASSYLGLAGEGQFF	TGTGCCAGCAGTTACTTGGGACTAGCGGGAGAAGGACAGTTCTTC
NA	TRBV5-1	TRBJ2-3	16	once	CASSLPATGRGDTQYF	TGTGCCAGCAGCTTGCCCGCGACGGGTAGGGGGGATACGCAGTATTTT
NA	TRBV20-1	TRBJ2-7	12	many	CSARAMANEQYF	TGCAGTGCTAGAGCTATGGCAAATGAGCAGTACTTC
NA	TRBV5-4	TRBJ2-7	14	many	CASSLNRRHYEQYF	TGTGCCAGCAGCTTGAACAGGCGTCATTACGAGCAGTACTTC
TRBD1	TRBV11-3	TRBJ2-7	16	many	CASSLDRGGPSYEQYF	TGTGCCAGCAGCTTAGATCGAGGGGGCCCTTCCTACGAGCAGTACTTC
NA	TRBV2	TRBJ2-7	13	many	CASSGGRTPILYF	TGTGCCAGCAGTGGGGGGAGGACCCCCATCCTATACTTC
NA	TRBV13	TRBJ2-2	15	NA	CASRETRRGTGELFF	TGTGCCAGCAGGGAAACGCGCAGGGGCACCGGGGAGCTGTTTTTT
NA	TRBV5-5	TRBJ2-3	16	many	CASSPTQPRGPDTQYF	TGTGCCAGCAGCCCCACACAGCCGCGAGGGCCAGATACGCAGTATTTT
TRBD2	TRBV14	TRBJ2-3	15	many	CASSQAGGPLDTQYF	TGTGCCAGCAGCCAAGCGGGAGGGCCCCTAGATACGCAGTATTTT
NA	TRBV2	TRBJ2-1	17	NA	CASSEAHGGSTYNEQFF	TGTGCCAGCAGTGAAGCGCATGGGGGATCCACATACAATGAGCAGTTCTTC
NA	TRBV20-1	TRBJ2-5	15	many	CSATDRLGSRETQYF	TGCAGTGCAACCGACAGGTTGGGCTCGAGGGAGACCCAGTACTTC
NA	TRBV18	TRBJ1-3	14	NA	CASSPGVTGNTIYF	TGTGCCAGCTCACCAGGGGTAACTGGAAACACCATATATTTT
TRBD2	TRBV27	TRBJ2-2	18	many	CASSLALPLAGVTGELFF	TGTGCCAGCAGTTTAGCTCTCCCGCTAGCGGGAGTTACCGGGGAGCTGTTTTTT
NA	TRBV5-1	TRBJ1-5	13	many	CASSLGHNQPQHF	TGTGCCAGCAGTCTGGGACACAATCAGCCCCAGCATTTT
TRBD2	TRBV7-2	TRBJ2-7	16	once	CASSLFSSGGSYEQYF	TGTGCCAGCAGCTTATTTTCTAGCGGGGGCTCCTACGAGCAGTACTTC
TRBD1	TRBV5-1	TRBJ2-3	17	NA	CASSLRPGQGATDTQYF	TGCGCCAGCAGCTTGCGCCCGGGACAGGGGGCGACAGATACGCAGTATTTT
TRBD1	TRBV5-1	TRBJ2-1	15	many	CASLHTGTGSNEQFF	TGCGCCAGTCTACACACCGGGACAGGCTCCAATGAGCAGTTCTTC
TRBD1	TRBV10-2	TRBJ2-2	13	NA	CASSLDRTGELFF	TGCGCCAGCAGTCTGGACAGGACCGGGGAGCTGTTTTTT
TRBD2	TRBV20-1	TRBJ2-3	15	few	CSASPLAGMVDTQYF	TGCAGTGCTAGCCCACTAGCGGGAATGGTAGATACGCAGTATTTT
NA	TRBV6-1	TRBJ1-2	15	NA	CASSDRERANYGYTF	TGTGCCAGCAGTGACAGGGAGAGAGCTAACTATGGCTACACCTTC
TRBD1	TRBV9	TRBJ1-1	15	few	CASSLTGDLNTEAFF	TGTGCCAGCAGCCTGACAGGGGATTTAAACACTGAAGCTTTCTTT
NA	TRBV30	TRBJ1-1	12	many	CAWTRKNTEAFF	TGTGCCTGGACGAGGAAGAACACTGAAGCTTTCTTT
NA	TRBV10-3	TRBJ2-2	16	many	CAIRPSGATVTGELFF	TGTGCCATCAGACCGTCGGGCGCGACTGTCACCGGGGAGCTGTTTTTT
NA	TRBV7-8	TRBJ2-6	22	NA	CASSLVGRGSTPLSSGANVLTF	TGTGCCAGCAGCTTAGTCGGCCGCGGTAGTACGCCGCTTTCCTCTGGGGCCAACGTCCTGACTTTC
NA	TRBV5-1	TRBJ1-4	15	many	CASSRDGQTNEKLFF	TGCGCCAGCAGCCGGGACGGACAGACGAATGAAAAACTGTTTTTT
NA	TRBV3-1	TRBJ2-2	16	many	CASSPGRRVGTGELFF	TGTGCCAGCAGCCCGGGCCGTAGGGTTGGCACCGGGGAGCTGTTTTTT
TRBD2	TRBV15	TRBJ2-3	16	few	CATSGGRGGKEDTQYF	TGTGCCACCAGCGGGGGGCGGGGGGGTAAGGAAGATACGCAGTATTTT